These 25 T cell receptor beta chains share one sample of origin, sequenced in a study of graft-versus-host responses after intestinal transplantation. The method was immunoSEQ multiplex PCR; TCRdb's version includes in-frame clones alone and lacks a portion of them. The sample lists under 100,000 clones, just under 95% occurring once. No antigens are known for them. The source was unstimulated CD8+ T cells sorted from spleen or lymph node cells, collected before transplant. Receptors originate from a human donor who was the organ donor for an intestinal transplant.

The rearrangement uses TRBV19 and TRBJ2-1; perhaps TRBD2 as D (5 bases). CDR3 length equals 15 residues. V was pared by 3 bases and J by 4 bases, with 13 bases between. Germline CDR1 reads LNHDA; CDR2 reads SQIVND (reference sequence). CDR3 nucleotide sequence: TGTGCCAGTAGTATGGAAGCGGAACTATACAATGAGCAGTTCTTC. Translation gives CASSMEAELYNEQFF.

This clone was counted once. The CDR3 reads CASRPTGGNTEAFF. The CDR3 DNA reads as TGTGCCAGCAGGCCCACAGGGGGAAACACTGAAGCTTTCTTT. The chain has TRBV11-2 and TRBJ1-1; 8 bases map to TRBD1. The CDR3 consists of 14 residues. Germline-derived CDR1 and CDR2 are SGHAT and FQNNGV. With 6 bases clipped from V and 2 bases from J, the junction kept 5 bases outside the gene matches. Filled out from reference TRBV11-2 and TRBJ1-1, the complete variable domain reads EAGVAQSPRYKIIEKRQSVAFWCNPISGHATLYWYQQILGQGPKLLIQFQNNGVVDDSQLPKDRFSAERLKGVDSTLKIQPAKLEDSAVYLCASRPTGGNTEAFFGQGTRLTVV.

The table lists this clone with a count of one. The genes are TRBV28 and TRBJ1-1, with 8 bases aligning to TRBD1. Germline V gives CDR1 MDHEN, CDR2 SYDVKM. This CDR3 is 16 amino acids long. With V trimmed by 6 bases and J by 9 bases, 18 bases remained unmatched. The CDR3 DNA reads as TGTGCCAGCAGGGAGACAGGGGCGGAATGGGTGTCCCAAGCTTTCTTT. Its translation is CASRETGAEWVSQAFF.

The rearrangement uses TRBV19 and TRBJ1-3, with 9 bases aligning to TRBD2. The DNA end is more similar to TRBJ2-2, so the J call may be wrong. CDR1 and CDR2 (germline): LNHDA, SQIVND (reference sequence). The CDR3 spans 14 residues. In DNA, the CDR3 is TGTGCCAGTAGTATAGCTAGCGGGGACGGGGAGCTGTTTTTT. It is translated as CASSIASGDGELFF.

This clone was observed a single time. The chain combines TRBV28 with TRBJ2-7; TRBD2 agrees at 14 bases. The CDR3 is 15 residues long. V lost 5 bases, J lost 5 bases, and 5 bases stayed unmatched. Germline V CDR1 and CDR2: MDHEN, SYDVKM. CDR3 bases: TGTGCCAGCAGTCCGCGACTAGCGGGGGGGGACGAGCAGTACTTC. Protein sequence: CASSPRLAGGDEQYF. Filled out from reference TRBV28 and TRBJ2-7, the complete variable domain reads DVKVTQSSRYLVKRTGEKVFLECVQDMDHENMFWYRQDPGLGLRLIYFSYDVKMKEKGDIPEGYSVSREKKERFSLILESASTNQTSMYLCASSPRLAGGDEQYFGPGTRLTVT.

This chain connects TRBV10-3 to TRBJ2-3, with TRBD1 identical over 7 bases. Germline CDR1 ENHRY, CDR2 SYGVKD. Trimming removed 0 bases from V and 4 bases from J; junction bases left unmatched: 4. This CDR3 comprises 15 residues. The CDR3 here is CAISESKDRADTQYF. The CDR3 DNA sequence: TGTGCCATCAGTGAGTCAAAAGACAGGGCAGATACGCAGTATTTT.

The CDR3 loop is CASSPGGLGEKLFF. DNA for the CDR3: TGTGCCAGCAGCCCAGGTGGTTTGGGTGAAAAACTGTTTTTT. This chain links TRBV7-9 with TRBJ1-4; D is unclear. The V end was cut by 5 bases, the J end by 7 bases, with 14 bases between. This CDR3 has 14 amino acids. Germline CDR1 SEHNR, CDR2 FQNEAQ (reference sequence).

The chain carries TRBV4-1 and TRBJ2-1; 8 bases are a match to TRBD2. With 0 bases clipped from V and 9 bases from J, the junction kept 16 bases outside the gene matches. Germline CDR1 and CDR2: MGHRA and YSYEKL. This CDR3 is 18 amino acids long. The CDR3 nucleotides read TGCGCCAGCAGCCAAGATGTTCTATCACTAGCGGTGCCTGGTGAGCAGTTCTTC. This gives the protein CASSQDVLSLAVPGEQFF.

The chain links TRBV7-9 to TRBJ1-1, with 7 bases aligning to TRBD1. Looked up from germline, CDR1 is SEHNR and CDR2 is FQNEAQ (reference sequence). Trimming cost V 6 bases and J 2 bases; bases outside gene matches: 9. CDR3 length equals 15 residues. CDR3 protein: CASSHRDRPNTEAFF. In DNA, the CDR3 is TGTGCCAGCAGTCACAGGGACAGACCTAACACTGAAGCTTTCTTT.

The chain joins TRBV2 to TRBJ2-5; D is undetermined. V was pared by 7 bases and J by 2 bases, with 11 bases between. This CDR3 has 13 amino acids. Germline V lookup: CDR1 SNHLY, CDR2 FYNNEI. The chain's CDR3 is CASMESSQETQYF. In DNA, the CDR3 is TGTGCCAGCATGGAGTCTAGTCAAGAGACCCAGTACTTC.

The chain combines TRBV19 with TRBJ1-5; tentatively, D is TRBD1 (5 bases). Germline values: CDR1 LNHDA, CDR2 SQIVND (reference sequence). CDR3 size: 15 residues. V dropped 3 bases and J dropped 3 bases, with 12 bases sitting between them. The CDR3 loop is CASSIPAQVNQPQHF. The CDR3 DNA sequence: TGTGCCAGTAGTATTCCGGCACAGGTCAATCAGCCCCAGCATTTT.

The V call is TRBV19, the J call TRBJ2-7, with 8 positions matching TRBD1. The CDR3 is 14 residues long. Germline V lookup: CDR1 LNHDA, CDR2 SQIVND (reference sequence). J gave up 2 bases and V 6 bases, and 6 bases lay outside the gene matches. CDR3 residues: CASSGSTGAYEQYF. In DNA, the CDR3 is TGTGCCAGTAGCGGATCGACAGGGGCCTACGAGCAGTACTTC.

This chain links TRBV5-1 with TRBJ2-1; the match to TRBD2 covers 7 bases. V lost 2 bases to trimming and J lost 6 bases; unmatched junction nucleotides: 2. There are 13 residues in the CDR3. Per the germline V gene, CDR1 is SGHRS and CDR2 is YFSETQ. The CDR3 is CASSFSSGNEQFF. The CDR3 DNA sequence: TGCGCCAGCAGCTTCTCTAGCGGCAATGAGCAGTTCTTC.

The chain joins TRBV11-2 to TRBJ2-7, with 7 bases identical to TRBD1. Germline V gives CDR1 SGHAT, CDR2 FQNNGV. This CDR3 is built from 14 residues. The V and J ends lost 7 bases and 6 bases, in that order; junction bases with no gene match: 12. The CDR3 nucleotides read TGTGCCAGCACCCAAGACAGGGATCCGGGCGAGCAGTACTTC. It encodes CASTQDRDPGEQYF. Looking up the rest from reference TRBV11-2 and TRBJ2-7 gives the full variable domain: EAGVAQSPRYKIIEKRQSVAFWCNPISGHATLYWYQQILGQGPKLLIQFQNNGVVDDSQLPKDRFSAERLKGVDSTLKIQPAKLEDSAVYLCASTQDRDPGEQYFGPGTRLTVT.

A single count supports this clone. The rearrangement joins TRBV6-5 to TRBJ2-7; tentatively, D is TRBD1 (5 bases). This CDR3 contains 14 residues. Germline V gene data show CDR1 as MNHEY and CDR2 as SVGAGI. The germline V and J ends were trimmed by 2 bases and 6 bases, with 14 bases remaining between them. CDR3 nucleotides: TGTGCCAGCAGTTACGGCAGGGCGCACCGCGAGCAGTACTTC. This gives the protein CASSYGRAHREQYF.

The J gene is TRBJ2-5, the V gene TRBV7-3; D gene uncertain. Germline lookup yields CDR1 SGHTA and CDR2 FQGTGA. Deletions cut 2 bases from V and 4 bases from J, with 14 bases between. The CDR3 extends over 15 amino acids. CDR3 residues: CASSLYWQVGETQYF. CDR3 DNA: TGTGCCAGCAGCTTATATTGGCAGGTAGGAGAGACCCAGTACTTC.

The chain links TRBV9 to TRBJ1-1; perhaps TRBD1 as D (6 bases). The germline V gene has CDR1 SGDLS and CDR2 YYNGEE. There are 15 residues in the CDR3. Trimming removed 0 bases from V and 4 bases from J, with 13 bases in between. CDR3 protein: CASSVAGGYTTEAFF. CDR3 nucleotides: TGTGCCAGCAGCGTAGCTGGGGGCTATACCACTGAAGCTTTCTTT.

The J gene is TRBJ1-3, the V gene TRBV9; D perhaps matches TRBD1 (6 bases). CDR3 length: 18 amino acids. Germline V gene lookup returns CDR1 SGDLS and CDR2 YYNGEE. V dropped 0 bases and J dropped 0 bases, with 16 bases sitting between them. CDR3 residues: CASSVGGQLLFSGNTIYF. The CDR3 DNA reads TGTGCCAGCAGCGTAGGAGGACAGTTACTTTTCTCTGGAAACACCATATATTTT.

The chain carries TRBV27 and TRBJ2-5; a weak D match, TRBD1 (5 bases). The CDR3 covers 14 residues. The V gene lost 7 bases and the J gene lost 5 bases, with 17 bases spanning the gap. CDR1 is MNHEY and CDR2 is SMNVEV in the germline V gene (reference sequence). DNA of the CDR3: TGTGCCAGCAAAGGGGCCGTGTTGTGGGAGACCCAGTACTTC. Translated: CASKGAVLWETQYF.

The CDR3 nucleotides read TGTGCCAGCACCCTTGCGGAGGGGCCCTACGAGCAGTACTTC. It yields the protein CASTLAEGPYEQYF. The genes are TRBV6-5 and TRBJ2-7; D is perhaps TRBD2 (6 bases). Trimming stripped 7 bases from V and 2 bases from J, with 15 bases between. The CDR3 length is 14 residues. Germline CDR1 and CDR2: MNHEY and SVGAGI.

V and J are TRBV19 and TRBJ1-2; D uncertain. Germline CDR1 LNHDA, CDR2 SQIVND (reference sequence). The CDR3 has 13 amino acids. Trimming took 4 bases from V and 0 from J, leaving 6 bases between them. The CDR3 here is CASSRLANYGYTF. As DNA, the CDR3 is TGTGCCAGTAGTAGGTTAGCTAACTATGGCTACACCTTC.

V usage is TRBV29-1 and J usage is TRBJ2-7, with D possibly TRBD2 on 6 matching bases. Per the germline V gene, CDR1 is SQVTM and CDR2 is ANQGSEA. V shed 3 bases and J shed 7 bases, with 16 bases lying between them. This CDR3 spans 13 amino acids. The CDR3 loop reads CSVEGRLAGEQYF. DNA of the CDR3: TGCAGCGTTGAGGGCAGACTGGCGGGGGAGCAGTACTTC.

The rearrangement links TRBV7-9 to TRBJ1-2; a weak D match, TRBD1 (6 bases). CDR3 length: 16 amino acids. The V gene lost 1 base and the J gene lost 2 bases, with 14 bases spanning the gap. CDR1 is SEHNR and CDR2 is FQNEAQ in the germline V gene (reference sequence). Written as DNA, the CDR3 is TGTGCCAGCAGCTTAGGGGCGGACAGCCGAAACTATGGCTACACCTTC. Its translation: CASSLGADSRNYGYTF.

CDR3 protein: CASSAQGARNTIYF. As DNA, the CDR3 is TGTGCCAGCAGCGCACAGGGGGCTAGAAACACCATATATTTT. V is TRBV9 and J is TRBJ1-3; 9 bases line up with TRBD1. The CDR3 loop spans 14 amino acids. After removal of 3 bases from V and 5 bases from J, the junction contained 3 bases not matched to a gene. In germline, CDR1 is SGDLS, CDR2 YYNGEE.

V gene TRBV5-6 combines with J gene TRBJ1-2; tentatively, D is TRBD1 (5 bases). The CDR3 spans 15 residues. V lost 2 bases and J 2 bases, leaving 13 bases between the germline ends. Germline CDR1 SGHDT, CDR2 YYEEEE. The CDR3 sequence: CASSFGAATNYGYTF. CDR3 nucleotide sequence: TGTGCCAGCAGCTTTGGGGCAGCTACAAACTATGGCTACACCTTC.